Presented here are 18 T cell receptor beta chains from one specimen sequenced in a study of cytomegalovirus exposure and HLA in healthy donors (dated by TCRdb to 2017 to 2019). The receptor library was made with the immunoSEQ multiplex PCR assay. For the multiplex PCR, a mixture combining 60 forward primers for TCR Vbeta segments and 13 reverse primers for TCR Jbeta segments was used. Drawn from immuneACCESS, this table holds only the in-frame rearrangements with V and J called that TCRdb kept. Clones are partly lost; checked studies trace under half to an unresolved V gene and leave the rest unexplained. Here the sample has about 97,000 clones; around 74% occur a single time. The ten largest account for roughly 2% of the sample. The sample consisted of PBMCs. Receptor source: a woman aged 40 to 50 in good health and CMV-seronegative.

The rearrangement links TRBV18 to TRBJ2-7, with a tentative D call TRBD1 (6 bases). The CDR3 runs 16 residues. Per germline, CDR1 KGHSH and CDR2 LQKENI. V lost 5 bases and J 0 bases, leaving 17 bases between the germline ends. In DNA form, the CDR3 reads TGTGCCAGCTCAGCAAATAGGGGGTCCGTCTCCTACGAGCAGTACTTC. Translating it yields CASSANRGSVSYEQYF.

J is TRBJ2-2 and V is TRBV14; D might be TRBD2 (5 bases). CDR1 and CDR2 from the germline V gene are SGHDN and FVKESK. The V end lost 8 bases, the J end lost 1 base, and 17 bases lay between the germline ends. The CDR3 contains 16 residues. The CDR3 nucleotides are TGTGCCAGCGGTCGGGGATTTCTGCGGAACACCGGGGAGCTGTTTTTT. This encodes CASGRGFLRNTGELFF.

The chain has TRBV4-3 and TRBJ2-3, with D possibly TRBD2 on 6 matching bases. Germline assignment: CDR1 LGHNA and CDR2 YSLEER. The CDR3 spans 15 residues. Trimming removed 0 bases at V and 6 bases at J, with 13 bases between. CDR3 coding DNA: TGCGCCAGCAGCCAAGATGGCAGGGAGGTGGATACGCAGTATTTT. Its protein is CASSQDGREVDTQYF.

The gene calls are TRBV7-9 and TRBJ2-3; 7 positions match TRBD2. Germline CDR1 and CDR2: SEHNR and FQNEAQ (reference sequence). V lost 1 base, J lost 2 bases, and 3 bases stayed unmatched. The CDR3 has 15 residues. CDR3 sequence (DNA): TGTGCCAGCAGCTTAGGCGGGGGAACCACAGATACGCAGTATTTT. Translated: CASSLGGGTTDTQYF.

The chain carries TRBV11-1 and TRBJ2-6; 8 nucleotides match TRBD1. This CDR3 contains 19 residues. Looked up from germline, CDR1 is SGHAT and CDR2 is FQDESV (reference sequence). J gave up 2 bases and V 5 bases, and 14 bases lay outside the gene matches. CDR3 amino acids: CASSPWAGGLQAGANVLTF. The CDR3 bases are TGTGCCAGCAGCCCGTGGGCAGGGGGCCTCCAGGCTGGGGCCAACGTCCTGACTTTC.

The chain recombines TRBV13 with TRBJ1-6; TRBD1 is a possible D gene (5 bases). The germline V gene has CDR1 PRHDT and CDR2 FYEKMQ (reference sequence). Trimming pared 2 bases from V and 7 bases from J, leaving 6 bases between. The CDR3 totals 13 residues. The CDR3 DNA reads TGTGCCAGCAGCTTACAGGGAAATTCACCCCTCCACTTT. It is translated as CASSLQGNSPLHF. The full variable domain, in which reference TRBV13 and TRBJ1-6 provide the parts outside the CDR3, is AAGVIQSPRHLIKEKRETATLKCYPIPRHDTVYWYQQGPGQDPQFLISFYEKMQSDKGSIPDRFSAQQFSDYHSELNMSSLELGDSALYFCASSLQGNSPLHFGNGTRLTVT.

CDR3 in amino acids: CASSSLGGLGSDTQYF. CDR3 nucleotides: TGTGCCAGCAGTTCCCTTGGCGGGTTGGGTTCAGATACGCAGTATTTT. This rearrangement joins TRBV27 to TRBJ2-3; maybe TRBD2 (5 bases). The ends were cut back, 4 bases at V and 4 bases at J, with 18 bases in the middle. The CDR3 is 16 residues long. The germline CDR1 and CDR2 sequences are MNHEY and SMNVEV (reference sequence).

This clone was counted only a few times. V gene TRBV5-4 combines with J gene TRBJ1-1; 12 nucleotides align to TRBD1. Trimming cost V 0 bases and J 4 bases; bases outside gene matches: 7. The CDR3 is 17 residues long. Germline CDR1 SGHNT, CDR2 YYREEE (reference sequence). The CDR3 sequence: CASSLGPGQGASTEAFF. The DNA of the CDR3 is TGTGCCAGCAGCTTGGGTCCGGGACAGGGGGCGAGCACTGAAGCTTTCTTT.

This rearrangement joins TRBV4-2 to TRBJ2-1, with 9 bases that match TRBD2. The CDR3 covers 15 residues. CDR1 LGHNA and CDR2 YNFKEQ come from the germline V gene. Trimming removed 3 bases from V and 4 bases from J; junction bases left unmatched: 4. In DNA form, the CDR3 reads TGTGCCAGCAGCCAGTCACTAGCGGGTTACAATGAGCAGTTCTTC. Translated, it gives CASSQSLAGYNEQFF.

There are a few counts of this clone. The chain uses TRBV5-8 and TRBJ2-5; 9 bases line up with TRBD2. Looked up from germline, CDR1 is SGHTS and CDR2 is YDEGEE. CDR3 size: 15 residues. V trimming: 5 bases; J trimming: 5 bases; junction bases outside the gene matches: 10. The CDR3 DNA reads TGTGCCAGCAGAATAGGACTAGCGCGGTGGGAGACCCAGTACTTC. Its protein is CASRIGLARWETQYF.

The rearrangement links TRBV10-3 to TRBJ2-1; 11 bases align to TRBD2. The CDR3 has 17 residues. In germline, CDR1 is ENHRY, CDR2 SYGVKD. V was pared by 1 base and J by 5 bases, with 7 bases of the junction left unmatched. The CDR3 region is CAISELLAGGKDNEQFF. The CDR3 DNA is TGTGCCATCAGTGAGTTGCTAGCGGGAGGTAAGGACAATGAGCAGTTCTTC.

The rearrangement joins TRBV6-6 to TRBJ1-1, with 7 bases matching TRBD1. Germline lookup yields CDR1 MNHNY and CDR2 SVGAGI (reference sequence). With 2 bases clipped from V and 10 bases from J, the junction kept 4 bases outside the gene matches. The CDR3 is 12 amino acids. The CDR3 bases are TGTGCCAGCAGTTACCTTCGACAGGGAGCTTTCTTT. Translating gives CASSYLRQGAFF.

This chain joins TRBV19 and TRBJ1-2; perhaps TRBD1 as D (5 bases). V was shortened by 6 bases and J by 3 bases, with 11 bases between the two germline ends. CDR3 size: 13 residues. Germline V gene sequence: CDR1 LNHDA, CDR2 SQIVND (reference sequence). The CDR3 sequence is CASRHQGDYGYTF. For the CDR3, the DNA is TGTGCCAGTAGACACCAGGGTGACTATGGCTACACCTTC. The variable domain in full, completed from reference TRBV19 and TRBJ1-2, reads DGGITQSPKYLFRKEGQNVTLSCEQNLNHDAMYWYRQDPGQGLRLIYYSQIVNDFQKGDIAEGYSVSREKKESFPLTVTSAQKNPTAFYLCASRHQGDYGYTFGSGTRLTVV.

The chain employs TRBV6-5 and TRBJ2-7; 11 bases agree with TRBD2. V lost 6 bases to trimming and J lost 5 bases; unmatched junction nucleotides: 9. The CDR3 has 15 residues. Germline V gene data show CDR1 as MNHEY and CDR2 as SVGAGI. CDR3 loop: CASSPTSGGHHEQYF. The CDR3 DNA is TGTGCCAGCAGCCCTACTAGCGGGGGACACCACGAGCAGTACTTC.

The rearrangement uses TRBV6-5 and TRBJ2-5; D remains ambiguous. Germline V CDR1 and CDR2: MNHEY, SVGAGI. Trimming removed 0 bases from V and 2 bases from J, with 13 bases in between. This CDR3 contains 16 residues. CDR3 amino acids: CASSYSRSRSQETQYF. CDR3 coding DNA: TGTGCCAGCAGTTACTCGAGGTCTCGCTCGCAAGAGACCCAGTACTTC.

The chain combines TRBV11-3 with TRBJ2-3; tentative D call: TRBD2 (5 bases). The CDR3 is 14 amino acids. Germline V lookup: CDR1 SGHNT, CDR2 YENEEA. V lost 5 bases and J 4 bases, leaving 13 bases between the germline ends. The DNA of the CDR3 is TGTGCCAGCAGCCCGGGATTCTCGGCAGATACGCAGTATTTT. Its protein product is CASSPGFSADTQYF.

This clone showed up just a few times. This chain links TRBV7-9 with TRBJ1-5; no clear D gene. Germline CDR1 SEHNR, CDR2 FQNEAQ (reference sequence). Between the trimmed V and J ends, which lost 5 bases and 1 base, there was a span of 9 bases. CDR3 length: 14 residues. The CDR3 coding sequence is TGTGCCAGCAGCCGCGGGGAGAGCAATCAGCCCCAGCATTTT. It is translated as CASSRGESNQPQHF.

The chain uses TRBV21-1 and TRBJ2-7; TRBD1, the D gene given by the table, was not confirmed from the DNA. TRBV21-1 represents a pseudogene. This CDR3 is 15 amino acids long. The CDR3 coding sequence is TGTGCCAGCAGCAAAGCCGGTCAGGCCCTCTACGAGCAGTACTTC. It codes for CASSKAGQALYEQYF.